One sample yielded the 27 T cell receptor beta chains listed below, sequenced in a study of prognosis after radiotherapy for stage I lung cancer. The genomic DNA TCR beta CDR3 region underwent two rounds of multiplex PCR. With primers specific to each TRBV and TRBJ gene, the first-round PCR was performed. TCRdb re-called the multiplex PCR reads with MiXCR, one entry per CDR3 protein. The data show about 31,000 distinct CDR3 sequences, around two fifths seen once. The sequences come from PBMCs, collected before or after stereotactic body radiation therapy (not recorded which). These receptors were collected from a donor over 45 with non-small cell lung cancer.

Remarks on this clonotype: A junction end diverges from the germline sequence, so it may reflect a read error. This sequence joins TRBV6-2 or TRBV6-3 and TRBJ1-2; 10 bases line up with TRBD1. The CDR3 spans 15 residues. Looked up from germline, CDR1 is MNHEY and CDR2 is SVGEGT. CDR3 region: CASRSDRGPGYGFTF. CDR3 coding DNA: TGTGCCAGCAGGAGTGACAGGGGGCCTGGCTATGGCTTCACCTTC.

By share of the sample, this clonotype is medium-sized (0.01 to 0.1%). V usage is TRBV27 and J usage is TRBJ2-1; D is perhaps TRBD2 (6 bases). The V gene's germline CDR1 is MNHEY and CDR2 SMNVEV (reference sequence). Between the trimmed V and J ends, which lost 5 bases and 7 bases, there was a span of 15 bases. The CDR3 runs 14 residues. DNA of the CDR3: TGTGCCAGCAGTCCCCGGGACTTGGGAAATGAGCAGTTCTTC. Translating gives CASSPRDLGNEQFF.

The J gene is TRBJ1-6, the V gene TRBV28; D remains unclear. This CDR3 comprises 17 residues. CDR1 is MDHEN and CDR2 is SYDVKM in the germline V gene. The ends were cut back, 2 bases at V and 0 bases at J, with 11 bases in the middle. The CDR3, as DNA: TGTGCCAGCAGTTTACCGTCCAGGCCCTCCTATAATTCACCCCTCCACTTT. Its translation: CASSLPSRPSYNSPLHF.

This sequence joins TRBV10-3 and TRBJ1-2; 9 bases match TRBD1. CDR3 length equals 14 residues. After removal of 6 bases from V and 10 bases from J, the junction contained 12 bases not matched to a gene. CDR1 ENHRY and CDR2 SYGVKD come from the germline V gene. The CDR3 DNA reads as TGTGCCATCAGGGCACAGGGGGCTGGGGAAGACTACACCTTC. Its protein is CAIRAQGAGEDYTF.

Regarding this clonotype: This may be a read error, as it is one base from a much larger clone. J is TRBJ2-7 and V is TRBV2, with a possible D match to TRBD2 (5 bases). The CDR3 runs 13 residues. CDR1 is SNHLY, CDR2 FYNNEI, per germline. The CDR3 DNA is TGTGCCAGCAGTGACGGACTCACCTACGATCAGTACTTC. Translation gives CASSDGLTYDQYF.

This clonotype was seen ten or more times. The genes are TRBV14 and TRBJ1-1; perhaps TRBD1 as D (6 bases). The CDR3 extends over 15 amino acids. Germline values: CDR1 SGHDN, CDR2 FVKESK. The V end lost 4 bases, the J end lost 1 base, and 13 bases lay between the germline ends. CDR3 sequence reads: CASSPRGRGNTEAFF. CDR3 in DNA: TGTGCCAGCAGCCCACGAGGCAGGGGGAACACTGAAGCTTTCTTT.

Remarks on this clonotype: A much bigger clone sits one base away, suggesting this may be a read error. The chain employs TRBV10-3 and TRBJ1-1; D is uncertain. The CDR3 runs to 14 residues. The V gene's germline CDR1 is ENHRY and CDR2 SYGVKD. The CDR3 nucleotides are TGTGACATCAGTGACCCACACTTGAACACTGAAGCTTTCTTT. Translated: CDISDPHLNTEAFF.

This clonotype showed up many times. V gene TRBV9 combines with J gene TRBJ2-1; 11 nucleotides match TRBD2. Germline assignment: CDR1 SGDLS and CDR2 YYNGEE. The CDR3 loop spans 15 amino acids. V trimming: 3 bases; J trimming: 4 bases; junction bases outside the gene matches: 3. CDR3 protein: CASSGSSGRYNEQFF. CDR3 sequence (DNA): TGTGCCAGCAGCGGGTCTAGCGGGAGGTACAATGAGCAGTTCTTC.

This clonotype was detected once. V usage is TRBV6-9 and J usage is TRBJ2-6, with a possible D match to TRBD1 (8 bases). CDR1 is MNHGY and CDR2 is SVAAGI in the germline V gene. The CDR3 has 19 amino acids. V was trimmed by 4 bases and J by 0 bases, leaving 19 bases between them. As DNA, the CDR3 is TGTGCCAGCAGTTCTTTACAGGGGGGGGACCTCTCTGGGGCCAACGTCCTGACTTTC. This translates into CASSSLQGGDLSGANVLTF.

The rearrangement uses TRBV7-9 and TRBJ2-3, with D possibly TRBD2 on 5 matching bases. The V end lost 6 bases, the J end lost 1 base, and 8 bases lay between the germline ends. In germline, CDR1 is SEHNR, CDR2 FQNEAQ (reference sequence). The CDR3 totals 13 residues. The CDR3 nucleotides are TGTGCCAGCAGTACGGAGGGCACAGATACGCAGTATTTT. This gives the protein CASSTEGTDTQYF.

Many counts were recorded for this clonotype. The genes are TRBV24-1 and TRBJ2-1; TRBD1 might be the D (6 bases). The germline V and J ends were trimmed by 4 bases and 4 bases, with 10 bases remaining between them. The CDR3 spans 14 residues. The germline CDR1 and CDR2 sequences are KGHDR and SFDVKD. The CDR3 DNA follows: TGTGCCACCAGTGAGGGTGGACAGTACAATGAGCAGTTCTTC. Amino acids: CATSEGGQYNEQFF.

This clonotype was found many times. This may be a read error: a much more frequent sequence differs by one nucleotide. No conserved phenylalanine or tryptophan ends this CDR3, so it is likely a read error. The V gene is TRBV6-1, the J gene TRBJ1-6, with D perhaps TRBD1 (5 bases). Germline V lookup: CDR1 MNHNS, CDR2 SASEGT. This CDR3 is 12 amino acids long. Trimming took off 8 bases at V and 10 bases at J, with 12 bases between the two ends. The CDR3 spells CASRRAESPLHL. As DNA, the CDR3 is TGTGCCAGCCGCAGGGCTGAGTCACCCCTCCACCTT.

Many counts were recorded for this clonotype. The CDR3 reads CASRGEGGPNYGYTF. CDR3 bases: TGTGCCAGCAGAGGGGAGGGGGGTCCTAACTATGGCTACACCTTC. The V call is TRBV6-1, the J call TRBJ1-2; tentative D call: TRBD1 (6 bases). Germline V gene data show CDR1 as MNHNS and CDR2 as SASEGT. V was trimmed by 6 bases and J by 0 bases, leaving 14 bases between them. The CDR3 has 15 residues.

The V and J genes are TRBV28 and TRBJ2-3, with D possibly TRBD2 on 6 matching bases. The CDR3 is 13 amino acids. Germline CDR1 and CDR2: MDHEN and SYDVKM. As DNA, the CDR3 is TGTGAAATCTCAAGCGGGAGCACAGATACGCAGTATTTT. This sequence encodes CEISSGSTDTQYF.

This clonotype was detected ten times or more. The genes are TRBV12-3 or TRBV12-4 and TRBJ1-5; the D gene is possibly TRBD1 (6 bases). The CDR3 totals 16 residues. V was cut by 7 bases and J by 3 bases, with 19 bases left in between. Here the CDR3 reads CASTLRASGANQPQHF. In DNA form, the CDR3 reads TGTGCCAGCACCCTCCGAGCCTCAGGGGCCAATCAGCCCCAGCATTTT.

The table lists this clonotype with a count of one. V and J are TRBV12-5 and TRBJ1-2; maybe TRBD1 (6 bases). CDR1 and CDR2 (germline): LGHNT, FRNRAP. V was cut by 6 bases and J by 8 bases, with 13 bases left in between. CDR3 size: 12 residues. The CDR3 is CASGKTGGGYTF. CDR3 nucleotides: TGTGCTAGTGGGAAGACAGGTGGGGGCTACACCTTC.

The genes are TRBV5-1 and TRBJ1-2; possible D gene TRBD1, 6 bases. Germline V CDR1 and CDR2: SGHRS, YFSETQ. This CDR3 comprises 16 residues. The ends were cut back, 5 bases at V and 3 bases at J, with 20 bases in the middle. CDR3 region: CASRVRVGQIHYGYTF. In nucleotides, the CDR3 is TGCGCCAGCAGGGTCCGCGTCGGACAGATCCACTATGGCTACACCTTC.

The chain employs TRBV6-1 and TRBJ2-2, with 12 bases fitting TRBD2. Trimming at V came to 2 bases and at J to 2 bases, leaving 6 bases not matched to a gene. The CDR3 is 18 amino acids. CDR1 is MNHNS, CDR2 SASEGT, per germline. CDR3 coding DNA: TGTGCCAGCAGTGAACTAGCGGGGGGGCCTGGAAACACCGGGGAGCTGTTTTTT. Protein sequence: CASSELAGGPGNTGELFF.

This chain links TRBV2 with TRBJ2-6; no reliable D call. Trimming pared 9 bases from V and 2 bases from J, leaving 5 bases between. Germline CDR1 is SNHLY and CDR2 is FYNNEI. This CDR3 is 12 amino acids long. The CDR3 DNA reads TGTGCCAGAGGACCTGGGGCCAACGTCCTGACTTTC. Protein product: CARGPGANVLTF.

Turning to this clonotype: A read error is likely here: a far larger clone is one base away. The genes are TRBV6-4 and TRBJ1-1, with D unresolved. This CDR3 has 13 residues. V was clipped by 2 bases and J by 3 bases, with 7 bases between them. Germline CDR1 reads MRHNA; CDR2 reads SNTAGT. CDR3 sequence (DNA): TGTGCCAGCAGTGACGTCACCCACACTGAAGCTTTCTTT. This encodes CASSDVTHTEAFF.

This clonotype appeared many times. The chain recombines TRBV7-8 with TRBJ2-2, with 11 bases matching TRBD1. The germline CDR1 and CDR2 sequences are SGHVS and FQNEAQ. CDR3 length equals 17 residues. Trimming at V came to 5 bases and at J to 5 bases, leaving 10 bases not matched to a gene. The CDR3 coding sequence is TGTGCCAGCAGCCCTGCCGGGACAGGGGGACGAACCGGGGAGCTGTTTTTT. The encoded protein is CASSPAGTGGRTGELFF.

This chain uses TRBV12-3 or TRBV12-4 with TRBJ2-1; 10 bases line up with TRBD2. This CDR3 has 19 residues. The V gene end was trimmed by 5 bases and the J gene end by 5 bases; junction bases not matched to a gene: 18. CDR3: CASSPELAGPFFAHNEQFF. The CDR3 bases are TGTGCCAGCAGTCCCGAACTAGCGGGGCCTTTCTTCGCCCACAATGAGCAGTTCTTC.

This clonotype came up many times. This chain uses TRBV9 with TRBJ1-4, with a possible D match to TRBD1 (5 bases). The CDR3 extends over 15 amino acids. Germline CDR1 SGDLS, CDR2 YYNGEE. Trimming removed 0 bases from V and 7 bases from J, with 13 bases in between. The CDR3: CASSVDVGQGEKLFF. The CDR3 DNA is TGTGCCAGCAGCGTAGATGTGGGGCAGGGTGAAAAACTGTTTTTT. The variable domain in full, with the rest retrieved from reference TRBV9 and TRBJ1-4, is DSGVTQTPKHLITATGQRVTLRCSPRSGDLSVYWYQQSLDQGLQFLIQYYNGEERAKGNILERFSAQQFPDLHSELNLSSLELGDSALYFCASSVDVGQGEKLFFGSGTQLSVL.

The V gene is TRBV28, the J gene TRBJ2-1, with 8 bases aligning to TRBD2. This CDR3 has 11 amino acids. Germline V gene data show CDR1 as MDHEN and CDR2 as SYDVKM. V was clipped by 8 bases and J by 6 bases; unmatched bases: 0. This CDR3 is CASAGGNEQFF. The CDR3 nucleotides are TGTGCCAGCGCGGGGGGCAATGAGCAGTTCTTC.

This chain connects TRBV9 to TRBJ2-1, with 8 bases fitting TRBD2. In germline, CDR1 is SGDLS, CDR2 YYNGEE. With V trimmed by 0 bases and J by 4 bases, 3 bases remained unmatched. The CDR3 totals 15 residues. CDR3 residues: CASSVGSGTYNEQFF. DNA for the CDR3: TGTGCCAGCAGCGTAGGTAGCGGGACTTACAATGAGCAGTTCTTC.

The chain joins TRBV6-5 to TRBJ1-1, with 8 nucleotides matching TRBD1. Losses at the gene ends were 0 bases for V and 4 bases for J; bases not matched to a gene: 13. Germline V gene sequence: CDR1 MNHEY, CDR2 SVGAGI. The CDR3 has 18 amino acids. Here the CDR3 DNA reads TGTGCCAGCAGTTACTCCGGGTCAGGGGGCCATTTGGGCACTGAAGCTTTCTTT. Protein: CASSYSGSGGHLGTEAFF.

The V gene is TRBV12-3 or TRBV12-4, the J gene TRBJ1-3; no firm D call. CDR3 length equals 16 residues. Trimming stripped 5 bases from V and 0 bases from J, with 14 bases between. CDR3 loop: CASSPLWTYSGNTIYF. The DNA of the CDR3 is TGTGCCAGCAGTCCGCTATGGACCTACTCTGGAAACACCATATATTTT.